This is a list of T cell receptor beta chains from one sample in a study of blood T cells in healthy people across ages. TCRdb processed the 5' RACE reads anew with MiXCR; each CDR3 protein has one entry. In the table there are around 800,000 distinct CDR3 sequences, around 43% of which are singletons. The sequenced sample consisted of blood. These receptor sequences come from a man aged 60-69 years in good health. The CDR3 runs from the conserved cysteine through the conserved F or W. Fields, in order: J gene, V gene, CDR3 length, clone size, CDR3 protein. Not every row has a clone size; where given, it reads once, few, many or a size class.

TRBJ2-3 TRBV11-2 17 . CASSLPSGGLSTDTQYF
TRBJ2-3 TRBV2 15 . CASSEDVWGADTQYF
TRBJ1-2 TRBV20-1 19 few CSATPSASYSTGDIGGYTF
TRBJ2-5 TRBV4-3 17 . CASSQGGARYSQETQYF
TRBJ2-4 TRBV20-1 16 . CSARGVTSGGSYIQYF
TRBJ2-7 TRBV7-9 13 few CASSPPWSNEQYF
TRBJ1-1 TRBV6-2/TRBV6-3 12 . CASSAGRPEAFF
TRBJ2-5 TRBV6-2/TRBV6-3 14 . CASNPPLHQETQYF
TRBJ2-3 TRBV7-3 16 . CASSLTSGGQKDTQYF
TRBJ1-2 TRBV20-1 16 . CSARHRGGALLDGYTF
TRBJ2-1 TRBV5-1 16 few CASSPGVAGAYNEQFF
TRBJ2-1 TRBV27 15 few CASTHVGTGSNEQFF
TRBJ2-7 TRBV21-1 14 . CASSPGVRTRSEYF
TRBJ2-3 TRBV12-3/TRBV12-4 16 few CASSPRAGVHTDTQYF
TRBJ2-5 TRBV3-1 13 . CASSWQIGETQYF
TRBJ1-2 TRBV10-3 15 few CAISESIIGEGGYTF
TRBJ2-7 TRBV28 13 . CASERGSTYEQYF
TRBJ2-3 TRBV6-1 19 . CASRLKIGVAGTETDTQYF
TRBJ1-1 TRBV12-3/TRBV12-4 15 . CASGRAGGPNTEAFF
TRBJ1-1 TRBV7-2 15 . CASSSRRATNTEAFF
TRBJ1-1 TRBV29-1 15 . CSVEGATGLNTEAFF
TRBJ1-4 TRBV20-1 12 few CSARDLSKKLFF
TRBJ1-2 TRBV10-3 14 . CAISGQGPPDGYTF
TRBJ2-7 TRBV3-1 15 . CASSPDRWSSYEQYF
TRBJ2-1 TRBV11-1 12 many CASSSRGNEQFF
TRBJ1-1 TRBV11-2 15 . CASKGREGWKTEAFF
TRBJ2-3 TRBV29-1 15 . CSVHLRGSGTDTQYF
TRBJ2-2 TRBV28 15 few CASTETGGKTGELFF
TRBJ2-5 TRBV5-4 13 . CASSQDNEETQYF
TRBJ2-5 TRBV9 14 few CASSVGGGPDEQYF
. TRBV4-3 15 few CASSQGARRGETQYF